This TCR beta chain is from a study of shared clonotypes between healthy human individuals. Whole-study context: Three men and two women, aged 18 to 49, were donors.

CD45RO-negative CD8 cells positively selected for CCR7 made up the naive population, which excluded terminally differentiated effector memory CD45RA+ cells. The length of the CDR3 is 13 residues. Germline CDR1 is LNHDA and CDR2 is SQIVND (reference sequence). Trimming stripped 2 bases from V and 5 bases from J, with 6 bases between. TCRdb's table, derived via immunoSEQ multiplex PCR, lists solely in-frame clones and lacks some. The table lists some 630,000 clones, about 96% of them singletons, with 0.11% in the top ten. The chain uses TRBV19 and TRBJ2-2; no firm D call. This receptor was obtained from a woman between 25 and 40 years old in good health. Sequencing was done on a sample of naive CD8+ T cells sorted from blood. CDR3 bases: TGTGCCAGTAGTATACCCGGGACCGGGGAGCTGTTTTTT. Translation gives CASSIPGTGELFF.